This T cell receptor beta chain was profiled in a study of human T cells and chemical hapten exposure. CDR1 and CDR2 from the germline V gene are LGHNA and YNFKEQ. Losses at the gene ends were 2 bases for V and 16 bases for J; bases not matched to a gene: 14. The CDR3 is 14 amino acids. This clonotype was recorded many times. TCRdb analysed the RACE reads with MiXCR anew, one entry per CDR3 protein. The sample yields nearly 350,000 distinct CDR3 sequences, approximately 6.3% seen once. The time point here: patch test 1, 2 weeks after DPC sensitization. Treatment reported: therapeutic diphenylcyclopropenone sensitization with weekly scalp DPC. Blood sampling preceded each patch test application.

V gene TRBV4-2 combines with J gene TRBJ2-1; TRBD1 matches 7 bases. The input for sequencing was whole blood, taken in connection with sensitization to the hapten diphenylcyclopropenone (DPC). The clonotype comes from a woman aged 18-30 years with alopecia areata. Some clones in this sample may be carry-over from other donors' samples. The CDR3 region has the DNA TGTGCCAGCAGCCAAAAGGACCTAACAGGGGTGCAATTCTTC. Translated, it gives CASSQKDLTGVQFF.